These 17 T cell receptor beta chains share one sample of origin, sequenced in a study of blood T cells in healthy people across ages. Through a sample-barcoded 5' primer and a J-beta primer mix, a second PCR was run for roughly 7 to 11 cycles. TCRdb re-called the 5' RACE reads through MiXCR, storing one row per CDR3 protein. The sample includes hundreds of thousands of distinct CDR3 sequences, 55% to 70% of them seen just once. Sample: blood. The receptor source for this set is a man between 25 and 39 years old in good health.

CDR3 residues: CASSVQGNEQFF. CDR3 coding DNA: TGTGCCAGCAGTGTCCAGGGCAATGAGCAGTTCTTC. The chain recombines TRBV6-1 with TRBJ2-1, with D tentatively TRBD1 (5 bases). This CDR3 region has 12 residues. V was trimmed by 4 bases and J by 6 bases, leaving 7 bases between them. The germline V gene encodes CDR1 MNHNS and CDR2 SASEGT.

V usage is TRBV28 and J usage is TRBJ1-6; D unresolved. CDR1 is MDHEN, CDR2 SYDVKM, per germline. This CDR3 spans 15 amino acids. Trimming took 5 bases from V and 7 from J, leaving 15 bases between them. The CDR3 nucleotides are TGTGCCAGCAGTACCCCGAAGTGGAAGAATTCACCCCTCCACTTT. This codes for CASSTPKWKNSPLHF.

V gene TRBV7-6 combines with J gene TRBJ2-1; TRBD2 matches 11 bases. CDR1 and CDR2 (germline): SGHVS, FNYEAQ. J was trimmed by 0 bases and V by 4 bases; bases with no gene match: 17. This CDR3 is built from 21 residues. The CDR3 nucleotides read TGTGCCAGCAGCTCTCTACCTGTGACTAGCGGGACGGGGAGCTCCTACAATGAGCAGTTCTTC. Translated, it gives CASSSLPVTSGTGSSYNEQFF.

In this sample, this clonotype turned up once. V is TRBV27 and J is TRBJ1-6; D unresolved. The CDR3 has 15 amino acids. V was trimmed by 6 bases and J by 5 bases, leaving 14 bases between them. Germline V gene sequence: CDR1 MNHEY, CDR2 SMNVEV (reference sequence). As DNA, the CDR3 is TGTGCCAGCAGCACGTTGAGTCCTAATAATTCACCCCTCCACTTT. Amino acids: CASSTLSPNNSPLHF.

This clonotype came up a few times. The chain uses TRBV6-5 and TRBJ1-2, with D uncertain. The germline CDR1 and CDR2 sequences are MNHEY and SVGAGI. The V end lost 2 bases, the J end lost 0 bases, and 7 bases lay between the germline ends. The length of the CDR3 is 14 residues. The CDR3 DNA is TGTGCCAGCAGTTACGGGGAAACTAACTATGGCTACACCTTC. This sequence encodes CASSYGETNYGYTF.

This clonotype showed up many times. The rearrangement uses TRBV9 and TRBJ1-1, with no clear D. Germline values: CDR1 SGDLS, CDR2 YYNGEE. Trimming stripped 3 bases from V and 6 bases from J, with 18 bases between. CDR3 length: 15 residues. CDR3 nucleotides: TGTGCCAGCAGCGCCAGCCCCAAAATCCACGCTGAAGCTTTCTTT. It yields the protein CASSASPKIHAEAFF.

V gene TRBV9 combines with J gene TRBJ1-6; D gene unclear. V lost 2 bases, J lost 8 bases, and 8 bases lay in between. Germline V gene lookup returns CDR1 SGDLS and CDR2 YYNGEE. The CDR3 spans 13 residues. Here the CDR3 reads CASSVYGDSPLHF. The CDR3 bases are TGTGCCAGCAGCGTTTACGGGGATTCACCCCTCCACTTT. Full variable domain (outside the CDR3, taken from reference TRBV9 and TRBJ1-6): DSGVTQTPKHLITATGQRVTLRCSPRSGDLSVYWYQQSLDQGLQFLIQYYNGEERAKGNILERFSAQQFPDLHSELNLSSLELGDSALYFCASSVYGDSPLHFGNGTRLTVT.

In this sample, this clonotype turned up a few times. The genes are TRBV20-1 and TRBJ2-7; D unresolved. The CDR3 is 14 amino acids. Looked up from germline, CDR1 is DFQATT and CDR2 is SNEGSKA (reference sequence). V was clipped by 1 base and J by 0 bases, with 10 bases between them. The CDR3 protein is CSARVAVSSYEQYF. For the CDR3, the DNA is TGCAGTGCTAGAGTCGCAGTCAGCTCCTACGAGCAGTACTTC.

This chain connects TRBV3-1 to TRBJ1-1; no definite D call. Trimming removed 1 base at V and 11 bases at J, with 14 bases between. Germline lookup yields CDR1 LGHDT and CDR2 YNNKEL (reference sequence). The CDR3 runs 13 residues. The CDR3 nucleotides are TGTGCCAGCAGCCAAGTTTTGTCCAGAGGCGCTTTCTTT. Translated: CASSQVLSRGAFF.

The V call is TRBV27, the J call TRBJ2-7; 7 bases match TRBD2. CDR1 is MNHEY, CDR2 SMNVEV, per germline (reference sequence). After removal of 3 bases from V and 4 bases from J, the junction contained 6 bases not matched to a gene. CDR3 size: 14 residues. The CDR3 protein is CASSFSGVGYEQYF. CDR3 sequence (DNA): TGTGCCAGCAGTTTCAGCGGGGTTGGGTACGAGCAGTACTTC.

J is TRBJ2-1 and V is TRBV10-3; D is unclear. The CDR3 loop spans 16 amino acids. The germline gives CDR1 ENHRY, CDR2 SYGVKD. Trimming pared 6 bases from V and 7 bases from J, leaving 22 bases between. This CDR3 reads CAISALGSRGPNEQFF. For the CDR3, the DNA is TGTGCCATCAGCGCGTTGGGATCTCGCGGCCCAAATGAGCAGTTCTTC.

Here the CDR3 reads CASSGTSGTYEQYF. The DNA of the CDR3 is TGTGCCAGCAGTGGGACTAGCGGGACCTACGAGCAGTACTTC. The chain combines TRBV12-3 or TRBV12-4 with TRBJ2-7; 13 nucleotides line up with TRBD2. The CDR3 loop spans 14 amino acids. After removal of 5 bases from V and 2 bases from J, the junction contained 0 bases not matched to a gene.

A single count supports this clonotype. The chain is built from TRBV18 and TRBJ1-2; a possible D gene is TRBD1 (6 bases). Per the germline V gene, CDR1 is KGHSH and CDR2 is LQKENI. The CDR3 sequence is 15 residues long. Trimming removed 6 bases from V and 4 bases from J, with 18 bases in between. In DNA, the CDR3 is TGTGCCAGCTCCCAACGTCCAGGGGTAATCTATGGCTACACCTTC. Translating gives CASSQRPGVIYGYTF.

This clonotype was observed a few times. The chain carries TRBV10-3 and TRBJ2-1; 12 bases agree with TRBD2. Germline values: CDR1 ENHRY, CDR2 SYGVKD. This CDR3 is 16 amino acids long. V lost 6 bases, J lost 6 bases, and 9 bases stayed unmatched. The CDR3 here is CAIRVASGRGVNEQFF. As DNA, the CDR3 is TGTGCCATCAGAGTGGCTAGCGGGAGGGGGGTCAATGAGCAGTTCTTC.

There are a few counts of this clonotype. This chain connects TRBV9 to TRBJ2-1; TRBD2 matches 10 bases. The CDR3 consists of 16 residues. The V segment lost 0 bases and the J segment 14 bases; nucleotides outside the gene matches: 14. The germline V gene encodes CDR1 SGDLS and CDR2 YYNGEE. The CDR3 bases are TGTGCCAGCAGCGTAGAGGGGGTCGCCCTAGCGGGAGTGGAGTTCTTC. Its protein product is CASSVEGVALAGVEFF.

Concerning this clonotype: The junction departs from germline at one end; a sequencing error may be responsible. The chain recombines TRBV6-2 or TRBV6-3 with TRBJ2-1; D may match TRBD1 or TRBD2 (5 bases each). The V gene's germline CDR1 is MNHEY and CDR2 SVGEGT. The CDR3 has 18 amino acids. This CDR3 reads CAGSYEGWDPRNRDEQFF. Here the CDR3 DNA reads TGTGCCGGCAGTTACGAGGGGTGGGACCCAAGGAACCGCGATGAGCAGTTCTTC.

The chain employs TRBV6-2 or TRBV6-3 and TRBJ2-5, with D perhaps assigned TRBD1 or TRBD2 (5 bases each). The V gene lost 0 bases and the J gene lost 5 bases, with 10 bases spanning the gap. The CDR3 consists of 14 residues. CDR1 MNHEY and CDR2 SVGEGT come from the germline V gene. The CDR3 here is CASSYSIRGETQYF. For the CDR3, the DNA is TGTGCCAGCAGTTACTCGATCCGGGGCGAGACCCAGTACTTC.